A selection of T cell receptor beta chains follows, all from one sample in a study of blood T cell repertoires in COVID-19. The assay was immunoSEQ multiplex PCR, and TCRdb's table has in-frame clones only and misses some. Here the sample spans over 90,000 clones, roughly 76% being singletons. The sequenced sample consisted of peripheral blood. The receptor source for this set is a man of 80 years or more with COVID-19, enrolled during active disease. Both conserved end residues are part of each CDR3. D genes are given only for firm matches.

d_call j_call v_call cdr3_aa
- TRBJ1-2 TRBV15 CATSRVAGGYGYTF
TRBD1 TRBJ1-2 TRBV7-8 CASSLGGQGWGGYTF
- TRBJ2-1 TRBV5-4 CASSSRAGGDNEQFF
- TRBJ2-7 TRBV5-8 CASSRAGISYEQYF
- TRBJ1-1 TRBV5-1 CASSLLSGGTEAFF
- TRBJ1-5 TRBV16 CASSQGLSNQPQHF
- TRBJ1-3 TRBV18 CASSFDSLDGNTIYF
TRBD1 TRBJ1-2 TRBV19 CASSRTGGSHGYTF
TRBD2 TRBJ2-5 TRBV10-3 CAISPGLAQETQYF
TRBD2 TRBJ2-2 TRBV5-6 CASSSWTSGGSPWELFF
TRBD1 TRBJ2-2 TRBV6-5 CASKRQGANTGELFF
TRBD1 TRBJ1-4 TRBV2 CASKPDRDNEKLFF
TRBD1 TRBJ1-2 TRBV30 CAWRAPKQGLYGYTF
- TRBJ2-5 TRBV19 CASSMAGETQYF
TRBD2 TRBJ2-5 TRBV24-1 CATSDIAGGSQETQYF
TRBD1 TRBJ2-1 TRBV2 CASSVRQGAYNEQFF
TRBD2 TRBJ2-2 TRBV18 CASSPPSGTGELFF
- TRBJ1-2 TRBV29-1 CSVGRQEGYTF
TRBD2 TRBJ2-5 TRBV5-5 CASSFLAGYQETQYF
TRBD2 TRBJ2-2 TRBV7-3 CASGRDPNTGELFF
- TRBJ2-5 TRBV5-4 CASSVQLGSETQYF
TRBD1 TRBJ1-2 TRBV9 CASSSPQGWNGYTF
- TRBJ2-5 TRBV11-2 CASSFPQGKGFGQETQYF
- TRBJ1-6 TRBV19 CASSTRQNNSPLHF
TRBD2 TRBJ2-3 TRBV18 CASSPLAVTTDTQYF
- TRBJ2-7 TRBV5-1 CASSWPTRTYEQYF
TRBD1 TRBJ1-5 TRBV12-5 CASGIRSGTGGAYSNQPQHF
TRBD1 TRBJ1-2 TRBV7-9 CASSRDRAPYGYTF
TRBD1 TRBJ2-5 TRBV2 CASRPDRGEGETQYF
- TRBJ1-1 TRBV15 CATSRGGRGMNTEAFF
TRBD1 TRBJ2-7 TRBV9 CASSVDEGALSEQYF
TRBD1 TRBJ2-6 TRBV30 CAWSRDRAFSGANVLTF
- TRBJ1-1 TRBV11-2 CASSLVVGGVTEAFF
- TRBJ1-5 TRBV6-2/TRBV6-3 CASSYPIGTGLQPQHF
TRBD2 TRBJ2-1 TRBV5-5 CASSWEFGTSDNNEQFF
TRBD2 TRBJ2-1 TRBV6-6 CASSRLAGVNEQFF
TRBD2 TRBJ2-7 TRBV3-1/TRBV3-2 CASSQEPSGSYEQYF
TRBD2 TRBJ2-2 TRBV7-3 CASSLDGTTNTGELFF
TRBD1 TRBJ1-2 TRBV4-2 CASSQGRTGKGYTF
TRBD1 TRBJ1-1 TRBV19 CASRMSDAPGQGEAFF
TRBD1 TRBJ2-7 TRBV5-1 CASSLGTGEQYF